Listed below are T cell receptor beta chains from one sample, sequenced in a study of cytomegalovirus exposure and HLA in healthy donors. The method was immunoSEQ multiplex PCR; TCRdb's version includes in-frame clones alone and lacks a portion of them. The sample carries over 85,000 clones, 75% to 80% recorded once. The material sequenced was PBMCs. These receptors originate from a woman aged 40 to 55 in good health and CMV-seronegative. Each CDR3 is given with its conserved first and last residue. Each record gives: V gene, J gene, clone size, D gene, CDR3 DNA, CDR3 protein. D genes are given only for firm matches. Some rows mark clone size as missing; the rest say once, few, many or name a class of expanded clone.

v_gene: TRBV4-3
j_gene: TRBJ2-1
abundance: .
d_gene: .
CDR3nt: TGCGCCAGCAGCAGCAGGGTAGGGTATGAGCAGTTCTTC
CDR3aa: CASSSRVGYEQFF

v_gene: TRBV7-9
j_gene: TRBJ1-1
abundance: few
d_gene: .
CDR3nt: TGTGCCAGCAGCTTAGATCGGGCAGGGTGGAACACTGAAGCTTTCTTT
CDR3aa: CASSLDRAGWNTEAFF

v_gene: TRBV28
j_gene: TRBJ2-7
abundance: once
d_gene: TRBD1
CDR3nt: TGTGCCAGCCACGGGACAGAGGATTACGAGCAGTACTTC
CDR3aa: CASHGTEDYEQYF

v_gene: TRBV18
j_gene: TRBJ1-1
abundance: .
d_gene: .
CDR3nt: TGTGCCAGCTCCCCCGGAGGGGCCCTACAGAACACTGAAGCTTTCTTT
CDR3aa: CASSPGGALQNTEAFF

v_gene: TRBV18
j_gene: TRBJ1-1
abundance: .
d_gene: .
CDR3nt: TGTGCCAGCGTGGAGACAGGTCAGAACACTGAAGCTTTCTTT
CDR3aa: CASVETGQNTEAFF

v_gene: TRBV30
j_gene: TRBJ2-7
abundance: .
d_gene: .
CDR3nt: TGTGCCTGGAGTGCAGGGGTAGAGCAGTACTTC
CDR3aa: CAWSAGVEQYF

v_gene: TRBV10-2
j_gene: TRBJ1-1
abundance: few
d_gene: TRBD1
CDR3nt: TGCGCCAGCAGTGATGGGGACAGGGGCACTGAAGCTTTCTTT
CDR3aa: CASSDGDRGTEAFF

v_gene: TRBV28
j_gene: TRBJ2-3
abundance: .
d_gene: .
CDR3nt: TGTGCCAGCAGTAGGGGGAACACAGATACGCAGTATTTT
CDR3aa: CASSRGNTDTQYF

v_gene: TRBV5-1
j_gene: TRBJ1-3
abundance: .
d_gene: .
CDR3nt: TGCGCCAGCAGCTTGGGAACAGTCTCTGGAAACACCATATATTTT
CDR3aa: CASSLGTVSGNTIYF

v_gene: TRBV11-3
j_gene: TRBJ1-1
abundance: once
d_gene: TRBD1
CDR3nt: TGTGCCAGCAGCTTAGTAGGGGGCGGCCTTTTCTTT
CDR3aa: CASSLVGGGLFF

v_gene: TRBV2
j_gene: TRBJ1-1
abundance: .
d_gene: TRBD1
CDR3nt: TGTGCCAGCAGTGAAGGGGGACAGTCGAACACTGAAGCTTTCTTT
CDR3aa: CASSEGGQSNTEAFF

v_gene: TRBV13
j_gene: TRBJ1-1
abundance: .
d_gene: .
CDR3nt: TGTGCCAGTAGGGGTTGGGGGGGAAACACTGAAGCTTTCTTT
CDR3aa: CASRGWGGNTEAFF

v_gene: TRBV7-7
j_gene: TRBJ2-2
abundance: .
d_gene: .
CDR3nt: TGTGCCAGCAGCTTAGCGGGCTCTACCGGGGAGCTGTTTTTT
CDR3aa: CASSLAGSTGELFF

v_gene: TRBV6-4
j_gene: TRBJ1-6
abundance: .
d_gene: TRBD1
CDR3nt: TGTGCCAGCAGGTCGACAGGGCTTGGTGGGAATTCACCCCTCCACTTT
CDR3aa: CASRSTGLGGNSPLHF

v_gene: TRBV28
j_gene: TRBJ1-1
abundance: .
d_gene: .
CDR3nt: TGTGCCAGCAGTTTAGGGTACCGGGGAACTTTCTTT
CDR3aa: CASSLGYRGTFF

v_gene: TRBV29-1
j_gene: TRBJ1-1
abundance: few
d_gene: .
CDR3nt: TGCAGCGTTGAGCGACAGCTGAACACTGAAGCTTTCTTT
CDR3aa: CSVERQLNTEAFF

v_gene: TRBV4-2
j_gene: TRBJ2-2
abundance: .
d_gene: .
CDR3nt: TGTGCCAGCAGCCACCAGGGGAGTACCGGGGAGCTGTTTTTT
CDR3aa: CASSHQGSTGELFF

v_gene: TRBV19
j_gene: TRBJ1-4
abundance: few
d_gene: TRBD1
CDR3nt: TGTGCCAGTAGCCAGGGGGGAGGTGAAAAACTGTTTTTT
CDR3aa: CASSQGGGEKLFF